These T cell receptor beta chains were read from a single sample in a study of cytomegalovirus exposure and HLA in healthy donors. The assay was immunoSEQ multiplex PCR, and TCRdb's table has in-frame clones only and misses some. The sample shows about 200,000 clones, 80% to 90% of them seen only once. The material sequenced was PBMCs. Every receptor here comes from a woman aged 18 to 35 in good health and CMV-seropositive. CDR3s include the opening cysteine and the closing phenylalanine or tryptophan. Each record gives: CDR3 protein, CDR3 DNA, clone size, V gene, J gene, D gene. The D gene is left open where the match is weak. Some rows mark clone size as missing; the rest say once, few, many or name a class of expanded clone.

cdr3_aa: CASSQGSSGSGETQYF
cdr3_nt: TGTGCCAGCAGCCAAGGATCTAGCGGGAGTGGGGAGACCCAGTACTTC
clone_size: -
v_call: TRBV14
j_call: TRBJ2-5
d_call: TRBD2

cdr3_aa: CASSAQISYEQYF
cdr3_nt: TGTGCCAGTAGTGCCCAGATCTCCTACGAGCAGTACTTC
clone_size: -
v_call: TRBV19
j_call: TRBJ2-7
d_call: -

cdr3_aa: CASSLGYRMNTEAFF
cdr3_nt: TGTGCCAGCAGCTTGGGGTACAGAATGAACACTGAAGCTTTCTTT
clone_size: -
v_call: TRBV5-6
j_call: TRBJ1-1
d_call: -

cdr3_aa: CASSKGGGKTGELFF
cdr3_nt: TGTGCCAGCAGTAAAGGGGGGGGGAAAACCGGGGAGCTGTTTTTT
clone_size: -
v_call: TRBV6-5
j_call: TRBJ2-2
d_call: -

cdr3_aa: CAWSVQDTLYEQYF
cdr3_nt: TGTGCCTGGAGTGTACAGGACACCCTCTACGAGCAGTACTTC
clone_size: few
v_call: TRBV30
j_call: TRBJ2-7
d_call: -

cdr3_aa: CASSIGTVGVGTQYF
cdr3_nt: TGTGCCAGTAGTATCGGAACAGTGGGAGTGGGGACCCAGTACTTC
clone_size: -
v_call: TRBV19
j_call: TRBJ2-5
d_call: -

cdr3_aa: CASSSDSGANVLTF
cdr3_nt: TGTGCCAGCAGCTCAGACTCTGGGGCCAACGTCCTGACTTTC
clone_size: -
v_call: TRBV7-8
j_call: TRBJ2-6
d_call: -

cdr3_aa: CAWRSAGMNTEAFF
cdr3_nt: TGTGCCTGGAGATCTGCGGGTATGAACACTGAAGCTTTCTTT
clone_size: once
v_call: TRBV30
j_call: TRBJ1-1
d_call: -

cdr3_aa: CASKERTTDTQYF
cdr3_nt: TGTGCCAGCAAGGAGCGGACCACAGATACGCAGTATTTT
clone_size: -
v_call: TRBV27
j_call: TRBJ2-3
d_call: -

cdr3_aa: CASSFGRAGELFF
cdr3_nt: TGTGCCAGCAGCTTTGGTCGCGCCGGGGAGCTGTTTTTT
clone_size: -
v_call: TRBV13
j_call: TRBJ2-2
d_call: -

cdr3_aa: CASSLSSGLNQPQHF
cdr3_nt: TGTGCCAGCAGCTTAAGTTCCGGACTCAATCAGCCCCAGCATTTT
clone_size: -
v_call: TRBV7-8
j_call: TRBJ1-5
d_call: -

cdr3_aa: CASTRGGNLANYGYTF
cdr3_nt: TGCGCCAGCACCAGGGGAGGGAACCTAGCTAACTATGGCTACACCTTC
clone_size: -
v_call: TRBV5-1
j_call: TRBJ1-2
d_call: -

cdr3_aa: CASSLDSTYEQYF
cdr3_nt: TGTGCTAGCAGCTTAGACAGTACCTACGAGCAGTACTTC
clone_size: -
v_call: TRBV7-7
j_call: TRBJ2-7
d_call: -

cdr3_aa: CASSEGGSSYEQYF
cdr3_nt: TGTGCCAGCAGTGAGGGCGGGAGCTCCTACGAGCAGTACTTC
clone_size: -
v_call: TRBV6-4
j_call: TRBJ2-7
d_call: TRBD2

cdr3_aa: CASSLRLGTGLMYEQYF
cdr3_nt: TGTGCCAGCAGTCTTCGACTCGGGACAGGGCTTATGTACGAGCAGTACTTC
clone_size: once
v_call: TRBV28
j_call: TRBJ2-7
d_call: TRBD1

cdr3_aa: CASSMGLGRPQHF
cdr3_nt: TGTGCCAGCAGCATGGGACTCGGTCGGCCCCAGCATTTT
clone_size: -
v_call: TRBV7-9
j_call: TRBJ1-5
d_call: -

cdr3_aa: CASSLVGSYHEQYF
cdr3_nt: TGTGCCAGCAGTTTAGTGGGGAGCTACCACGAGCAGTACTTC
clone_size: -
v_call: TRBV27
j_call: TRBJ2-7
d_call: -

cdr3_aa: CASSLSRPEPKETQYF
cdr3_nt: TGTGCCAGCAGTTTATCGCGCCCGGAGCCTAAAGAGACCCAGTACTTC
clone_size: -
v_call: TRBV27
j_call: TRBJ2-5
d_call: -

cdr3_aa: CASSPGQQETQYF
cdr3_nt: TGTGCCAGCTCACCGGGGCAACAAGAGACCCAGTACTTC
clone_size: once
v_call: TRBV18
j_call: TRBJ2-5
d_call: -

cdr3_aa: CASSLTGAYSNQPQHF
cdr3_nt: TGTGCCAGCAGTCTCACAGGCGCCTATAGCAATCAGCCCCAGCATTTT
clone_size: -
v_call: TRBV28
j_call: TRBJ1-5
d_call: -

cdr3_aa: CASSTGTGGPGQPQHF
cdr3_nt: TGTGCCAGCAGCACCGGGACAGGGGGCCCCGGACAGCCCCAGCATTTT
clone_size: -
v_call: TRBV5-6
j_call: TRBJ1-5
d_call: TRBD1

cdr3_aa: CASSVGDTALGTGELFF
cdr3_nt: TGTGCCAGCAGCGTAGGGGACACCGCCTTAGGTACCGGGGAGCTGTTTTTT
clone_size: -
v_call: TRBV9
j_call: TRBJ2-2
d_call: -

cdr3_aa: CASSPRQGRTEAFF
cdr3_nt: TGTGCCAGCTCACCTCGACAGGGTCGAACTGAAGCTTTCTTT
clone_size: -
v_call: TRBV18
j_call: TRBJ1-1
d_call: TRBD1

cdr3_aa: CASSVRLNEKLFF
cdr3_nt: TGTGCCAGCAGTGTTAGACTCAATGAAAAACTGTTTTTT
clone_size: -
v_call: TRBV28
j_call: TRBJ1-4
d_call: -

cdr3_aa: CASGSPNRDRGHGTEAFF
cdr3_nt: TGTGCTAGTGGTTCCCCAAACCGGGACAGGGGGCATGGTACTGAAGCTTTCTTT
clone_size: -
v_call: TRBV12-5
j_call: TRBJ1-1
d_call: TRBD1

cdr3_aa: CASNFRAGRTSTDTQYF
cdr3_nt: TGTGCCAGCAATTTTAGAGCGGGACGGACTAGCACAGATACGCAGTATTTT
clone_size: -
v_call: TRBV28
j_call: TRBJ2-3
d_call: TRBD2

cdr3_aa: CASSLSYSLGQSSSYEQYF
cdr3_nt: TGTGCCAGCAGCTTAAGCTATAGTCTGGGACAGTCCAGCTCCTACGAGCAGTACTTC
clone_size: -
v_call: TRBV7-9
j_call: TRBJ2-7
d_call: TRBD1

cdr3_aa: CASSQMTQGARGYTF
cdr3_nt: TGTGCCAGCAGCCAAATGACACAGGGGGCAAGGGGCTACACCTTC
clone_size: -
v_call: TRBV7-9
j_call: TRBJ1-2
d_call: TRBD1

cdr3_aa: CASSLIGGTNTEAFF
cdr3_nt: TGTGCCAGCAGTTTAATTGGAGGGACGAACACTGAAGCTTTCTTT
clone_size: -
v_call: TRBV27
j_call: TRBJ1-1
d_call: -

cdr3_aa: CASSTGSRTITDTQYF
cdr3_nt: TGTGCCAGCAGCACAGGGTCCAGGACAATCACAGATACGCAGTATTTT
clone_size: -
v_call: TRBV7-8
j_call: TRBJ2-3
d_call: -

cdr3_aa: CSVKGQVDYNEQFF
cdr3_nt: TGCAGCGTTAAGGGACAGGTAGACTACAATGAGCAGTTCTTC
clone_size: -
v_call: TRBV29-1
j_call: TRBJ2-1
d_call: TRBD1

cdr3_aa: CASSVDGSGPPFTYEQYF
cdr3_nt: TGTGCCAGCAGCGTCGACGGCAGCGGACCCCCTTTTACCTACGAGCAGTACTTC
clone_size: -
v_call: TRBV9
j_call: TRBJ2-7
d_call: -

cdr3_aa: CASSSLTGTGGTDGYTF
cdr3_nt: TGTGCCAGCAGCTCCCTTACCGGGACAGGGGGCACCGATGGCTACACCTTC
clone_size: -
v_call: TRBV7-3
j_call: TRBJ1-2
d_call: TRBD1

cdr3_aa: CASSLYGGLATNEQFF
cdr3_nt: TGTGCCAGCAGCTTGTATGGGGGACTAGCCACGAATGAGCAGTTCTTC
clone_size: -
v_call: TRBV5-6
j_call: TRBJ2-1
d_call: TRBD2

cdr3_aa: CASSLTTASTEAFF
cdr3_nt: TGTGCCAGCAGTCTGACGACAGCATCCACTGAAGCTTTCTTT
clone_size: once
v_call: TRBV28
j_call: TRBJ1-1
d_call: -

cdr3_aa: CASSFRGGQGTDTQYF
cdr3_nt: TGTGCCAGCAGTTTCAGAGGAGGTCAAGGCACAGATACGCAGTATTTT
clone_size: -
v_call: TRBV27
j_call: TRBJ2-3
d_call: -